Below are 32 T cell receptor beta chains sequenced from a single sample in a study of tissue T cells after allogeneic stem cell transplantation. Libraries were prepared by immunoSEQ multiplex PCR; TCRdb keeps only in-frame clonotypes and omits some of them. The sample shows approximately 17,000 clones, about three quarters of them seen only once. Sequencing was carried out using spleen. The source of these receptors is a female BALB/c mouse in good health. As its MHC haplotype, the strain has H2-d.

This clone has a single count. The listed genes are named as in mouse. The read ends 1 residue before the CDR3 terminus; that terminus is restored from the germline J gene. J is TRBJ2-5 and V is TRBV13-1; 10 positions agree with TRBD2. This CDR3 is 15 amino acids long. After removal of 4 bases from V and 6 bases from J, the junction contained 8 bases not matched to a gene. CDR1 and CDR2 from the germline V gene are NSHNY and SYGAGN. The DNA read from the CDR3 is TGTGCCAGCAGTAATCTGGGGGGGCGCGAGGACACCCAGTAC. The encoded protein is CASSNLGGREDTQY. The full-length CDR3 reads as CASSNLGGREDTQYF.

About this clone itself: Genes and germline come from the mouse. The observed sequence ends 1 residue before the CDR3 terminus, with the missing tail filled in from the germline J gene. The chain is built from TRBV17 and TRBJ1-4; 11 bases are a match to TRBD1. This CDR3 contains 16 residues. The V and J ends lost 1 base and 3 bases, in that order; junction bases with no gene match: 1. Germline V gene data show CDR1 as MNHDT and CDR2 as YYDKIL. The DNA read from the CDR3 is TGTGCTAGCAGTAGAGGGACAGGGGGCCCCAACGAAAGATTATTT. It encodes CASSRGTGGPNERLF. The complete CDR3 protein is CASSRGTGGPNERLFF.

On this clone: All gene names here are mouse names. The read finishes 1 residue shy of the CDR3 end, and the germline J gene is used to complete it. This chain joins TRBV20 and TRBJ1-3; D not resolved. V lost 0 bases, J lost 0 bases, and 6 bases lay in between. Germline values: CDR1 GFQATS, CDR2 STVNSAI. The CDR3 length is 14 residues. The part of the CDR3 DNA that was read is TGTGGTGCTAGGGAGGCAGGTTCTGGAAATACGCTCTAT. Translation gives CGAREAGSGNTLY. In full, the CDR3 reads CGAREAGSGNTLYF.

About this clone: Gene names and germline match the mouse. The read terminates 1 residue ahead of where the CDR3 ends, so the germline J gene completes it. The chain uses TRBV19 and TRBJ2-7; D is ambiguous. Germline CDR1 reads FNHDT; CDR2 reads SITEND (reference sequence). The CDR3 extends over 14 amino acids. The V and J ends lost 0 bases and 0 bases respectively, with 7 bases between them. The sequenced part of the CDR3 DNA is TGTGCCAGCAGTATAGAGGGCAGCTCCTATGAACAGTAC. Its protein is CASSIEGSSYEQY. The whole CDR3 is CASSIEGSSYEQYF.

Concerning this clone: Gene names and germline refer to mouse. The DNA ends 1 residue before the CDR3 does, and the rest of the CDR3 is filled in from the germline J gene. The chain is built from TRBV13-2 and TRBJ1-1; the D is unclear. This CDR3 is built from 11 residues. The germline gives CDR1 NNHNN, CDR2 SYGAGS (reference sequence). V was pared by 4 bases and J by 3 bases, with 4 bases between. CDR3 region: CASGPYTEVFF. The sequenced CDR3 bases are TGTGCCAGCGGTCCCTACACAGAAGTCTTC.

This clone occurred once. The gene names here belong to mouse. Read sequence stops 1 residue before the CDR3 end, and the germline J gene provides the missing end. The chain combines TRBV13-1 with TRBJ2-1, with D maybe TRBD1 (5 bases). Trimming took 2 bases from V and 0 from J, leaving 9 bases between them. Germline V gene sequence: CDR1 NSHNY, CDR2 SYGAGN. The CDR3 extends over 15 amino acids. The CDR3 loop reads CASSDRRVNYAEQFF. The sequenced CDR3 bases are TGTGCCAGCAGTGACCGCAGGGTTAACTATGCTGAGCAGTTC.

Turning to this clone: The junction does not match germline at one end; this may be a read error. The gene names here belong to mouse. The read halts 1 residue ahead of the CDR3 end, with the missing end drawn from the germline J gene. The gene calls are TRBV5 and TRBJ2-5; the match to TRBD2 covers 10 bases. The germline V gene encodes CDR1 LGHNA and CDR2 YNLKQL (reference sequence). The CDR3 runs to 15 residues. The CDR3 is CASTQLGGDQDTQYF. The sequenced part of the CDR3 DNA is TGTGCCAGCACCCAACTGGGGGGGGACCAAGACACCCAGTAC.

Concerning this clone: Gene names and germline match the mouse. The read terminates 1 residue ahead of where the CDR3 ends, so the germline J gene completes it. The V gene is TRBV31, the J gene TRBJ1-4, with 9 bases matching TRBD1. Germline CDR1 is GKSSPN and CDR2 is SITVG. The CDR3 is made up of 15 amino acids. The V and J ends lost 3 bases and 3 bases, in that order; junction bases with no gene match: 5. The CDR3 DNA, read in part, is TGTGCCTGGAGATATGGGACAGGGCCCAACGAAAGATTATTT. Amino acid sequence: CAWRYGTGPNERLF. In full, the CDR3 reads CAWRYGTGPNERLFF. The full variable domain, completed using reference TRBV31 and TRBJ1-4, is AQTIHQWPVAEIKAVGSPLSLGCTIKGKSSPNLYWYWQATGGTLQQLFYSITVGQVESVVQLNLSASRPKDDQFILSTEKLLLSHSGFYLCAWRYGTGPNERLFFGHGTKLSVL.

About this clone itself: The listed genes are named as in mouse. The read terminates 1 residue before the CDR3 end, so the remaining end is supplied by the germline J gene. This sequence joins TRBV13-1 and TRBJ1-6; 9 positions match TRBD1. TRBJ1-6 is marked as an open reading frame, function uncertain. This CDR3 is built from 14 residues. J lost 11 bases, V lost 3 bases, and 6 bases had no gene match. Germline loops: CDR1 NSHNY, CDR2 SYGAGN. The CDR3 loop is CASSAGQGSTPLYF. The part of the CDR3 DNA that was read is TGTGCCAGCAGTGCGGGACAGGGATCGACGCCCCTCTAC.

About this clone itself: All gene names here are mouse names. CDR3 DNA (partial): TGTGCCAGCAGTGTGGGAAATACGCTCTAT. Residues: CASSVGNTLY. The full CDR3 protein is CASSVGNTLYF. J is TRBJ1-3 and V is TRBV13-1; D is uncertain. The read ends 1 residue early relative to the CDR3; the germline J gene fills the gap. Germline CDR1 is NSHNY and CDR2 is SYGAGN. The CDR3 is made up of 11 amino acids. The V and J ends lost 3 bases and 4 bases respectively, with 2 bases between them.

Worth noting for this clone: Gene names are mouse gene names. CDR3 protein: CASSQYRSSAETLYF. The CDR3 DNA, read in part, is TGTGCCAGCAGCCAATACAGATCTAGTGCAGAAACGCTGTAT. The chain carries TRBV5 and TRBJ2-3; D is ambiguous. Read sequence stops 1 residue before the CDR3 end, and the germline J gene provides the missing end. The germline V gene has CDR1 LGHNA and CDR2 YNLKQL (reference sequence). V was shortened by 2 bases and J by 0 bases, with 9 bases between the two germline ends. The CDR3 has 15 residues.

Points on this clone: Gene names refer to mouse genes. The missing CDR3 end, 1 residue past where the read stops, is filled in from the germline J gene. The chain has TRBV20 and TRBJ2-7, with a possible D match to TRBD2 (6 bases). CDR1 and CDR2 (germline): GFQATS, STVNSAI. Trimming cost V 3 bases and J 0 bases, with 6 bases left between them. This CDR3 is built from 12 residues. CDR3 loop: CGASGGSYEQYF. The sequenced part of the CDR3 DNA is TGTGGTGCTAGTGGGGGCTCCTATGAACAGTAC.

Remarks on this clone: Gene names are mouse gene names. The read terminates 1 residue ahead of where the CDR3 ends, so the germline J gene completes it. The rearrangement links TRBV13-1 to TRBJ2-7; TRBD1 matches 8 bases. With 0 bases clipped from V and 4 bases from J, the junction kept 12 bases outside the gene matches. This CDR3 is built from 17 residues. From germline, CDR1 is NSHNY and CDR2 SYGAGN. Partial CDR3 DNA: TGTGCCAGCAGTGATGTACCAGGGGGCCCGGGGCCTTATGAACAGTAC. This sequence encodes CASSDVPGGPGPYEQY. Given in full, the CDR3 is CASSDVPGGPGPYEQYF.

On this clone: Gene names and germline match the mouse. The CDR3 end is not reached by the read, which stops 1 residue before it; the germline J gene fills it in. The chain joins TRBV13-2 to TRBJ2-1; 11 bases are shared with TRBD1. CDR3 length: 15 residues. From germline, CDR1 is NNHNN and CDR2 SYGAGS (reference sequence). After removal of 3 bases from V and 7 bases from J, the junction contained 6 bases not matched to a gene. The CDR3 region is CASGGPGTGGAEQFF. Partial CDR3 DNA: TGTGCCAGCGGTGGCCCCGGGACAGGGGGAGCTGAGCAGTTC.

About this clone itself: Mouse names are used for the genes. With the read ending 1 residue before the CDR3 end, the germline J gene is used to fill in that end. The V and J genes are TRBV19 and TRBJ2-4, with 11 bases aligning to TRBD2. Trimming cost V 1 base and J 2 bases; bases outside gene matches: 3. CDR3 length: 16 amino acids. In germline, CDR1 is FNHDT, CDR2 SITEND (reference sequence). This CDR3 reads CASSIRTGGFQNTLYF. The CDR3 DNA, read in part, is TGTGCCAGCAGTATAAGGACTGGGGGGTTTCAAAACACCTTGTAC.

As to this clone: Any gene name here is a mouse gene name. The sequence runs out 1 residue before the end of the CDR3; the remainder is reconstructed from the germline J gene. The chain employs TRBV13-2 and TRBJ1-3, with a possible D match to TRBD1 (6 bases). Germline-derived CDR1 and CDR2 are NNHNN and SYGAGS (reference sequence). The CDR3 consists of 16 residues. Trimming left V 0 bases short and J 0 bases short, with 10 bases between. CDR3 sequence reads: CASGDASGASGNTLYF. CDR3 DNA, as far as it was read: TGTGCCAGCGGTGATGCATCGGGGGCTTCTGGAAATACGCTCTAT.

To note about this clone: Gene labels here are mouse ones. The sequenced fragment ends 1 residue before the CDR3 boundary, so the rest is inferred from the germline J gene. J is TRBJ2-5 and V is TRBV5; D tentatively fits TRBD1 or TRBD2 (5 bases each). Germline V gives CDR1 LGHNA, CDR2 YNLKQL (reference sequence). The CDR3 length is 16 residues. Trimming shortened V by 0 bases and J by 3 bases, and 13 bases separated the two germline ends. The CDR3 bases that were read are TGTGCCAGCAGCCAAGAGGGGGAAGGAGGGCAAGACACCCAGTAC. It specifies CASSQEGEGGQDTQY. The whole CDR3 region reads CASSQEGEGGQDTQYF.

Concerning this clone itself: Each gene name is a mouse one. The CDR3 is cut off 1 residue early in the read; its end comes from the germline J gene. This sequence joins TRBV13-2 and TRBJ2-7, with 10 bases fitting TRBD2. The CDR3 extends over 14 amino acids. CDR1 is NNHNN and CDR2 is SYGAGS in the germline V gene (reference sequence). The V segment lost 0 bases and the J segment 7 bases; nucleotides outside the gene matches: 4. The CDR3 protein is CASGDAGGAREQYF. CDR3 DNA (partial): TGTGCCAGCGGTGATGCTGGGGGGGCGCGAGAACAGTAC.

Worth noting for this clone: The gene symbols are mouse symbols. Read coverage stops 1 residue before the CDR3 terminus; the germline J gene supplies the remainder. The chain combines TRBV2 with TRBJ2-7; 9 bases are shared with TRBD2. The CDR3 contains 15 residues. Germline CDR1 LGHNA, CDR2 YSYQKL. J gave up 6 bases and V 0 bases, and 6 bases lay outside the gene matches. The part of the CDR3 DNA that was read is TGTGCCAGCAGCCAAGATGGGGGGGCGCCCCGTGAACAGTAC. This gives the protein CASSQDGGAPREQY. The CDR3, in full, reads CASSQDGGAPREQYF.

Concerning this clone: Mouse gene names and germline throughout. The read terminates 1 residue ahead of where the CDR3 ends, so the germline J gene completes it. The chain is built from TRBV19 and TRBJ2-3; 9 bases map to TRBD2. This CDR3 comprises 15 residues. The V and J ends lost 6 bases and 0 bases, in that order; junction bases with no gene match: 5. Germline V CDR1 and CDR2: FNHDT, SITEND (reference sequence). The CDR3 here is CASIRTGVSAETLYF. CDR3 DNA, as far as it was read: TGTGCCAGCATTCGGACTGGGGTTAGTGCAGAAACGCTGTAT.

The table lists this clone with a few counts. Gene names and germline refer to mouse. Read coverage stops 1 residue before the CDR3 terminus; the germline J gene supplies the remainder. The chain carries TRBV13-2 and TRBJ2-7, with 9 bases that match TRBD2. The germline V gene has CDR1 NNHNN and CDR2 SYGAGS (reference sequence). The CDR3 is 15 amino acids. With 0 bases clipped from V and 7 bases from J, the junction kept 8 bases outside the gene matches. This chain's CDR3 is CASGDVGLGMGEQYF. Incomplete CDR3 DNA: TGTGCCAGCGGTGATGTTGGACTGGGGATGGGGGAACAGTAC.

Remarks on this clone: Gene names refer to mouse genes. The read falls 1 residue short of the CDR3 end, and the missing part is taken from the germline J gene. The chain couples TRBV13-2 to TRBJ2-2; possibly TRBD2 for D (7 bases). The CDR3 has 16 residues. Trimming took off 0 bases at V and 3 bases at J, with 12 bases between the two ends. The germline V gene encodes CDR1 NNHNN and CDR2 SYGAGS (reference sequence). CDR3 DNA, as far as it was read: TGTGCCAGCGGTGATGCCTGGGGGCCTGACACCGGGCAGCTCTAC. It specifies CASGDAWGPDTGQLY. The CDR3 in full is CASGDAWGPDTGQLYF.

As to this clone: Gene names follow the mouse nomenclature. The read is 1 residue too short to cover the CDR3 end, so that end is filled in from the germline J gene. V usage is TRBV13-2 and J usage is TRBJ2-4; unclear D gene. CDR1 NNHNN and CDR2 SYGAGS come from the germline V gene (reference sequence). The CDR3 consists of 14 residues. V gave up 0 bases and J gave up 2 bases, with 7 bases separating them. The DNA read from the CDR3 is TGTGCCAGCGGTGATGCCACAGATCAAAACACCTTGTAC. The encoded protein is CASGDATDQNTLY. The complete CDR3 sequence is CASGDATDQNTLYF.

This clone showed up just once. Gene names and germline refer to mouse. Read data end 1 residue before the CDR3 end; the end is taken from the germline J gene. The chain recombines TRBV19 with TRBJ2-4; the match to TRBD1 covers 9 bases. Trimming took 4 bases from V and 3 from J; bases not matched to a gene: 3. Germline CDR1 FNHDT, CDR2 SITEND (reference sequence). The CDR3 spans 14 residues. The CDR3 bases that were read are TGTGCCAGCAGTCCGGACAGGGGACAAAACACCTTGTAC. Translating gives CASSPDRGQNTLY. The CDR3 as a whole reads CASSPDRGQNTLYF.

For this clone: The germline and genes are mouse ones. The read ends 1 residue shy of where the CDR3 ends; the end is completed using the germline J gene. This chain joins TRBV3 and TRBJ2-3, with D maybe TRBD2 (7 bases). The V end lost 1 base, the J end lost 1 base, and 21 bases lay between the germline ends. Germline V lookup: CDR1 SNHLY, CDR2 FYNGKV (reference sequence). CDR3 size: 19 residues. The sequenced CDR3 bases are TGTGCCAGCAGCTTAGTTGGCCCGGGGGGCGAGTGGGGTGCAGAAACGCTGTAT. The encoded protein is CASSLVGPGGEWGAETLY. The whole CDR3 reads CASSLVGPGGEWGAETLYF.

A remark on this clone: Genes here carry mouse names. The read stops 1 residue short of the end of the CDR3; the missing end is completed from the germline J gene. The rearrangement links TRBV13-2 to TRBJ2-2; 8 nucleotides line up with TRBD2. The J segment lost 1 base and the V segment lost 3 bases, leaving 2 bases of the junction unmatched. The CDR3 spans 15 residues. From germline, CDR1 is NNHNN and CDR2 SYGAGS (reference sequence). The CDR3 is CASGGGGRNTGQLYF. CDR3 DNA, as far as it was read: TGTGCCAGCGGTGGGGGGGGGCGAAACACCGGGCAGCTCTAC.

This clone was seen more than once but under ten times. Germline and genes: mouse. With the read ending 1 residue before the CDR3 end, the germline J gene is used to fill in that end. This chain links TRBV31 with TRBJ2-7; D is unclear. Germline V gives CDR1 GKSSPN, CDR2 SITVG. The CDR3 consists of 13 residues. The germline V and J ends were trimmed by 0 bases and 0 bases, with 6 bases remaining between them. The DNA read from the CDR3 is TGTGCCTGGAGTCTATGGGACTCCTATGAACAGTAC. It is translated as CAWSLWDSYEQY. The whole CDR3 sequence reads CAWSLWDSYEQYF.

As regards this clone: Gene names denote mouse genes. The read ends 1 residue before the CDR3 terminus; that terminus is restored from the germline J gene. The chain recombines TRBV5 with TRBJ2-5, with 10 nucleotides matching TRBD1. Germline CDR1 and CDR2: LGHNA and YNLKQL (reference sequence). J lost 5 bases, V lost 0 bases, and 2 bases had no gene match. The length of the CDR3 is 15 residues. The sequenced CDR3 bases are TGTGCCAGCAGCCAAGATCGGGACAGGGGAGACACCCAGTAC. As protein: CASSQDRDRGDTQY. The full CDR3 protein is CASSQDRDRGDTQYF.

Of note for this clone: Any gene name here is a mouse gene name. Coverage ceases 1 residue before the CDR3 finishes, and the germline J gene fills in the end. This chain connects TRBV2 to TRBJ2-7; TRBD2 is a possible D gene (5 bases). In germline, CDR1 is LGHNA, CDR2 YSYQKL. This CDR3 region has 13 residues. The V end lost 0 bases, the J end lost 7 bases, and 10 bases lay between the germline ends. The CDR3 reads CASSQEWGREQYF. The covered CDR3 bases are TGTGCCAGCAGCCAAGAGTGGGGAAGGGAACAGTAC.

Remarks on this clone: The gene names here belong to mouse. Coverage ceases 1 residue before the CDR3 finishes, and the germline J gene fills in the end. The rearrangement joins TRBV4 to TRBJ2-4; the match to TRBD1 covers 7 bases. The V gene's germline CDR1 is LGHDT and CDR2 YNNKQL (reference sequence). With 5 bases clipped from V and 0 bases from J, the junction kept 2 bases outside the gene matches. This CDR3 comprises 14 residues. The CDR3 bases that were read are TGTGCCAGCAGCAGACAGGGTAGTCAAAACACCTTGTAC. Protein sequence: CASSRQGSQNTLY. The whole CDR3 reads CASSRQGSQNTLYF.

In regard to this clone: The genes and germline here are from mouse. The CDR3 protein is CASSPHRGDAETLYF. The part of the CDR3 DNA that was read is TGTGCCAGCAGCCCTCACAGGGGAGATGCAGAAACGCTGTAT. The V gene is TRBV5, the J gene TRBJ2-3; 7 nucleotides line up with TRBD1. The read ends 1 residue early relative to the CDR3; the germline J gene fills the gap. V lost 4 bases, J lost 2 bases, and 6 bases stayed unmatched. CDR1 and CDR2 from the germline V gene are LGHNA and YNLKQL (reference sequence). This CDR3 has 15 amino acids.

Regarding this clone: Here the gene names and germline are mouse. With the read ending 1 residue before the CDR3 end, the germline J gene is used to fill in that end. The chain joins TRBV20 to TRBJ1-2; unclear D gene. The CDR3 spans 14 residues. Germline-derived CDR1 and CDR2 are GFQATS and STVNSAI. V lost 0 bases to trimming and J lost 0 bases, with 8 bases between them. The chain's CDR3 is CGAREGISNSDYTF. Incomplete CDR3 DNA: TGTGGTGCTAGGGAGGGCATTTCAAACTCCGACTACACC.